This T cell receptor beta chain is from a study of response to subunit inactivated influenza vaccine. The V end was cut by 5 bases, the J end by 4 bases, with 12 bases between. The germline CDR1 and CDR2 sequences are WSHSY and SAAADI. This CDR3 comprises 13 residues. In TCRdb, the RT-PCR reads were re-called with MiXCR into one record per CDR3 protein. The data contain 700,000 to 900,000 distinct CDR3 sequences, around 20% of them singletons. This sequence joins TRBV10-2 and TRBJ2-7, with TRBD1 as a possible D gene (5 bases). The clonotype originates from a man aged 45 to 65 who received an inactivated influenza vaccine. Sequencing used PBMCs from blood, obtained about 5 days after vaccination. This chain's CDR3 is CASSPRQIYEQYF. As DNA, the CDR3 is TGCGCCAGCAGTCCCAGACAGATTTACGAGCAGTACTTC.